The 11 T cell receptor beta chains below all came from one sample that was sequenced in a study of shared clonotypes between healthy human individuals. The repertoire was sequenced with immunoSEQ multiplex PCR; TCRdb's copy has only in-frame clones and lacks some. The sample contains about 2.3 million clones, 85% to 95% of which appear only once. The specimen sequenced was naive CD4+ T cells from PBMCs. Subset given: CD45RA+ positively selected. The receptors come from a man between 18 and 29 years old in good health. Some clones in this sample may be carry-over from other donors' samples.

V is TRBV25-1 and J is TRBJ2-1; D tentatively reads TRBD1 or TRBD2 (5 bases each). With 4 bases removed from V and 2 bases from J, the gap between germline ends came to 18 bases. The CDR3 consists of 17 residues. Germline loops: CDR1 MGHDK, CDR2 SYGVNS. CDR3 region: CASSAPWGRGAYNEQFF. The CDR3 nucleotides are TGTGCCAGCAGTGCACCGTGGGGTCGGGGCGCCTACAATGAGCAGTTCTTC.

The chain has TRBV21-1 and TRBJ1-6. TRBV21-1 is deemed a pseudogene. This CDR3 has 14 residues. The CDR3 sequence is CASSPLPPNSPLHF. The CDR3 region has the DNA TGTGCCAGCAGCCCCCTGCCGCCTAATTCACCCCTCCACTTT.

J is TRBJ1-3 and V is TRBV11-2; D is uncertain. CDR3 length: 14 residues. Germline CDR1 reads SGHAT; CDR2 reads FQNNGV. With 4 bases removed from V and 2 bases from J, the gap between germline ends came to 9 bases. Written as DNA, the CDR3 is TGTGCCAGCAGCTCAGTTATCGCTGGAAACACCATATATTTT. Its protein product is CASSSVIAGNTIYF.

This chain joins TRBV2 and TRBJ2-5, with TRBD1 matching 7 bases. Per germline, CDR1 SNHLY and CDR2 FYNNEI. V was clipped by 9 bases and J by 0 bases; unmatched bases: 4. The CDR3 is 13 residues long. The CDR3 DNA reads TGTGCCAGGGCGACAGGGCACCAAGAGACCCAGTACTTC. It yields the protein CARATGHQETQYF. The whole variable domain, filled in from reference TRBV2 and TRBJ2-5, reads EPEVTQTPSHQVTQMGQEVILRCVPISNHLYFYWYRQILGQKVEFLVSFYNNEISEKSEIFDDQFSVERPDGSNFTLKIRSTKLEDSAMYFCARATGHQETQYFGPGTRLLVL.

The rearrangement links TRBV5-1 to TRBJ2-1; 10 bases match TRBD2. The length of the CDR3 is 16 residues. CDR1 is SGHRS, CDR2 YFSETQ, per germline. J was trimmed by 9 bases and V by 5 bases; bases with no gene match: 14. This CDR3 is CASRGTSERKDGEQFF. Here the CDR3 DNA reads TGCGCCAGCAGAGGGACTAGCGAACGCAAGGACGGTGAGCAGTTCTTC. Based on the CDR3 plus reference TRBV5-1 and TRBJ2-1, the full variable domain is KAGVTQTPRYLIKTRGQQVTLSCSPISGHRSVSWYQQTPGQGLQFLFEYFSETQRNKGNFPGRFSGRQFSNSRSEMNVSTLELGDSALYLCASRGTSERKDGEQFFGPGTRLTVL.

A remark on this clone: This same CDR3 is encoded by further DNA sequences in the sample. The chain links TRBV20-1 to TRBJ2-3; D gene unclear. Germline V gene data show CDR1 as DFQATT and CDR2 as SNEGSKA (reference sequence). V was shortened by 5 bases and J by 1 base, with 4 bases between the two germline ends. The CDR3 sequence is 11 residues long. CDR3 sequence (DNA): TGCAGTGCTCCCCGCACAGATACGCAGTATTTT. Translating gives CSAPRTDTQYF.

The CDR3 nucleotides are TGTGCCACCAGCAGAGTTGGTGCAGGGAAGGGAACTGAAGCTTTCTTT. Residues: CATSRVGAGKGTEAFF. The chain employs TRBV15 and TRBJ1-1, with TRBD1 as a possible D gene (5 bases). There are 16 residues in the CDR3. Trimming took off 1 base at V and 5 bases at J, with 17 bases between the two ends. Per the germline V gene, CDR1 is LNHNV and CDR2 is YYDKDF (reference sequence).

This chain joins TRBV6-6 and TRBJ2-7, with 7 nucleotides matching TRBD1. CDR1 and CDR2 from the germline V gene are MNHNY and SVGAGI (reference sequence). Trimming removed 6 bases from V and 0 bases from J; junction bases left unmatched: 5. There are 14 residues in the CDR3. The CDR3 bases are TGTGCCAGCAGAGGGACAGCGAGCTCCTACGAGCAGTACTTC. It is translated as CASRGTASSYEQYF.

The chain is built from TRBV9 and TRBJ2-3; TRBD1 or TRBD2 may be the D gene (5 bases each). Trimming removed 3 bases from V and 2 bases from J, with 16 bases in between. The germline CDR1 and CDR2 sequences are SGDLS and YYNGEE. CDR3 size: 16 residues. The CDR3 nucleotides read TGTGCCAGCAGCGCCTATCATGGGACGACCACAGATACGCAGTATTTT. Its translation is CASSAYHGTTTDTQYF. The full variable domain, with the rest looked up from reference TRBV9 and TRBJ2-3, is DSGVTQTPKHLITATGQRVTLRCSPRSGDLSVYWYQQSLDQGLQFLIQYYNGEERAKGNILERFSAQQFPDLHSELNLSSLELGDSALYFCASSAYHGTTTDTQYFGPGTRLTVL.

J is TRBJ1-4 and V is TRBV7-8; no clear D gene. Trimming stripped 6 bases from V and 3 bases from J, with 17 bases between. Germline V gives CDR1 SGHVS, CDR2 FQNEAQ. The CDR3 is made up of 16 amino acids. CDR3 region: CASSPPEKGANEKLFF. The CDR3 bases are TGTGCCAGCAGTCCCCCCGAGAAGGGAGCTAATGAAAAACTGTTTTTT.

This chain uses TRBV5-1 with TRBJ2-3; tentatively, D is TRBD2 (5 bases). V lost 5 bases to trimming and J lost 0 bases, with 10 bases between them. Germline CDR1 SGHRS, CDR2 YFSETQ. The CDR3 totals 14 residues. CDR3: CASSIATSTDTQYF. The CDR3 DNA is TGCGCCAGCAGTATAGCGACTAGCACAGATACGCAGTATTTT.